The 15 T cell receptor beta chains in this list originate from one sample, sequenced in a study of blood T cells in healthy people across ages. Primers used in a second PCR of roughly 7 to 11 cycles were a sample-barcoded 5' primer and a J-beta primer mix. TCRdb itself ran the 5' RACE reads through MiXCR, one entry per CDR3 protein. The sample lists 540,000 or so distinct CDR3 sequences; around 24% were seen once. This sample was also put to use in a study of T cells of mothers and their children.

The specimen was blood. All receptors derive from a boy aged 5-17 years in good health.

This clonotype was seen just once. The chain employs TRBV9 and TRBJ2-6; D is uncertain. The germline V gene encodes CDR1 SGDLS and CDR2 YYNGEE. V was shortened by 2 bases and J by 3 bases, with 9 bases between the two germline ends. CDR3 size: 15 residues. The CDR3 DNA sequence: TGTGCCAGCAGCGTTCAACCTGATGGGGCCAACGTCCTGACTTTC. Amino acids: CASSVQPDGANVLTF.

The V call is TRBV12-3 or TRBV12-4, the J call TRBJ1-6; 10 nucleotides match TRBD1. CDR3 length: 18 residues. J was trimmed by 7 bases and V by 5 bases; bases with no gene match: 14. In DNA, the CDR3 is TGTGCCAGCAGTGGGAATTATACCGGGACAGGGGACAATTCACCCCTCCACTTT. Translating gives CASSGNYTGTGDNSPLHF.

V gene TRBV29-1 combines with J gene TRBJ1-1; D unresolved. Germline CDR1 is SQVTM and CDR2 is ANQGSEA. V shed 0 bases and J shed 1 base, with 6 bases lying between them. This CDR3 is built from 13 residues. The CDR3 DNA follows: TGCAGCGTTGAAGAGGACGGGAACACTGAAGCTTTCTTT. This translates into CSVEEDGNTEAFF.

A few counts support this clonotype. The chain links TRBV11-1 to TRBJ2-7; D gene uncertain. Trimming removed 2 bases at V and 3 bases at J, with 17 bases between. The germline V gene has CDR1 SGHAT and CDR2 FQDESV (reference sequence). CDR3 length: 16 amino acids. The DNA of the CDR3 is TGTGCCAGCAGCTTAAAGCCCCAGTTGGGCTACTACGAGCAGTACTTC. It encodes CASSLKPQLGYYEQYF. The whole variable domain, remainder taken from reference TRBV11-1 and TRBJ2-7, is EAEVAQSPRYKITEKSQAVAFWCDPISGHATLYWYRQILGQGPELLVQFQDESVVDDSQLPKDRFSAERLKGVDSTLKIQPAELGDSAMYLCASSLKPQLGYYEQYFGPGTRLTVT.

This clonotype has a handful of counts. The genes are TRBV27 and TRBJ2-7, with 9 bases matching TRBD1. V trimming: 2 bases; J trimming: 5 bases; junction bases outside the gene matches: 4. The CDR3 has 14 residues. CDR1 is MNHEY and CDR2 is SMNVEV in the germline V gene (reference sequence). The CDR3 DNA follows: TGTGCCAGCAGTTTAGGACAGGGGTGGGACGAGCAGTACTTC. This sequence encodes CASSLGQGWDEQYF.

This chain uses TRBV4-2 with TRBJ2-1, with a possible D match to TRBD1 (5 bases). This CDR3 spans 15 amino acids. Germline CDR1 and CDR2: LGHNA and YNFKEQ. Trimming shortened V by 1 base and J by 4 bases, and 11 bases separated the two germline ends. CDR3 in DNA: TGTGCCAGCAGCCAAGGGTGGCAGGGATACAATGAGCAGTTCTTC. Residues: CASSQGWQGYNEQFF.

This sequence joins TRBV7-2 and TRBJ2-5; D is uncertain. V was trimmed by 5 bases and J by 10 bases, leaving 11 bases between them. The V gene's germline CDR1 is SGHTA and CDR2 FQGNSA. This CDR3 is built from 11 residues. In nucleotides, the CDR3 is TGTGCCAGCAGCCCGGCCAGAGACCAGTACTTC. This codes for CASSPARDQYF.

The V gene is TRBV5-6, the J gene TRBJ1-5, with 7 positions matching TRBD1. The J segment lost 5 bases and the V segment lost 4 bases, leaving 9 bases of the junction unmatched. From germline, CDR1 is SGHDT and CDR2 YYEEEE. There are 15 residues in the CDR3. The CDR3 loop is CASSLRRGLDQPQHF. DNA of the CDR3: TGTGCCAGCAGCCTTAGAAGGGGGCTCGATCAGCCCCAGCATTTT.

This chain uses TRBV7-9 with TRBJ2-7; D may be TRBD1 or TRBD2 (5 bases each). V gave up 1 base and J gave up 5 bases, with 18 bases separating them. In germline, CDR1 is SEHNR, CDR2 FQNEAQ (reference sequence). There are 16 residues in the CDR3. CDR3 amino acids: CASSLVPGRHSDEQYF. CDR3 DNA sequence: TGTGCCAGCAGCTTAGTTCCGGGGCGACATAGCGACGAGCAGTACTTC.

The V and J genes are TRBV11-2 and TRBJ1-2; weak D call: TRBD1 (5 bases). V shed 1 base and J shed 6 bases, with 12 bases lying between them. Per the germline V gene, CDR1 is SGHAT and CDR2 is FQNNGV. The CDR3 has 14 residues. The CDR3 region has the DNA TGTGCCAGCAGCTTAGTGGCGGGGGAAAATGGCTACACCTTC. Its protein is CASSLVAGENGYTF.

V is TRBV24-1 and J is TRBJ2-1, with D tentatively TRBD2 (5 bases). This CDR3 comprises 16 residues. Looked up from germline, CDR1 is KGHDR and CDR2 is SFDVKD. V lost 3 bases and J 8 bases, leaving 19 bases between the germline ends. CDR3 nucleotides: TGTGCCACCAGTGATCCTCTGACTACGGGCTCGGATGAGCAGTTCTTC. This codes for CATSDPLTTGSDEQFF.

This clonotype was observed a handful of times. This sequence joins TRBV5-1 and TRBJ1-1, with D maybe TRBD1 (5 bases). With 0 bases removed from V and 14 bases from J, the gap between germline ends came to 20 bases. The CDR3 is made up of 14 amino acids. Germline-derived CDR1 and CDR2 are SGHRS and YFSETQ. CDR3 amino acids: CASSLVGDSLLQFF. In DNA, the CDR3 is TGCGCCAGCAGCTTGGTAGGGGACTCGCTTCTTCAGTTCTTT.

The gene calls are TRBV15 and TRBJ2-2; TRBD1 might be the D (7 bases). With 8 bases removed from V and 5 bases from J, the gap between germline ends came to 12 bases. CDR1 LNHNV and CDR2 YYDKDF come from the germline V gene (reference sequence). The CDR3 spans 13 residues. The CDR3: CATSTGRTGELFF. The CDR3 nucleotides are TGTGCCACCTCGACAGGGAGGACCGGGGAGCTGTTTTTT. The entire variable domain, with the rest obtained from reference TRBV15 and TRBJ2-2, is as follows: DAMVIQNPRYQVTQFGKPVTLSCSQTLNHNVMYWYQQKSSQAPKLLFHYYDKDFNNEADTPDNFQSRRPNTSFCFLDIRSPGLGDTAMYLCATSTGRTGELFFGEGSRLTVL.

This clonotype was observed a few times. The chain is built from TRBV10-3 and TRBJ2-5; TRBD2 matches at 8 bases. The CDR3 sequence is 18 residues long. The trim removed 0 bases at V and 1 base at J, leaving 10 bases unmatched. Germline V CDR1 and CDR2: ENHRY, SYGVKD. Here the CDR3 DNA reads TGTGCCATCAGTGAGTCGGGACTAGGCTTGGGGTTCCAAGAGACCCAGTACTTC. Amino acid sequence: CAISESGLGLGFQETQYF.

The chain is built from TRBV28 and TRBJ2-3, with D hard to call. The CDR3 is 14 amino acids. Trimming shortened V by 3 bases and J by 1 base, and 8 bases separated the two germline ends. Germline-derived CDR1 and CDR2 are MDHEN and SYDVKM. CDR3 in amino acids: CASSLEKGTDTQYF. The CDR3 DNA is TGTGCCAGCAGTTTGGAAAAGGGCACAGATACGCAGTATTTT.